Presented here are 15 T cell receptor beta chains from one specimen sequenced in a study of OX40 agonist ivuxolimab in advanced cancers. The data were produced by immunoSEQ multiplex PCR, yet TCRdb's version contains in-frame clones alone and is incomplete. The table records about 83,000 clones, less than 85% of them present only once. The specimen comprised CD4+ or CD8+ T cells sorted from blood, sampled in a trial of the OX40 agonist ivuxolimab. All receptors come from an adult with an advanced solid tumor such as melanoma, head and neck, liver or kidney cancer.

The V call is TRBV6-1, the J call TRBJ1-2; D is uncertain. This CDR3 contains 16 residues. Germline CDR1 is MNHNS and CDR2 is SASEGT. V dropped 1 base and J dropped 6 bases, with 18 bases sitting between them. In DNA form, the CDR3 reads TGTGCCAGCAGTGAAGATATAAACCGGGCGAGGAATGGCTACACCTTC. Its translation: CASSEDINRARNGYTF.

The chain combines TRBV5-1 with TRBJ1-2, with no clear D. The CDR3 is 15 residues long. V was trimmed by 4 bases and J by 0 bases, leaving 13 bases between them. Per germline, CDR1 SGHRS and CDR2 YFSETQ. CDR3: CASSPWTLSNYGYTF. CDR3 DNA sequence: TGCGCCAGCAGCCCTTGGACCCTGTCTAACTATGGCTACACCTTC.

The chain is built from TRBV9 and TRBJ1-2, with 10 nucleotides matching TRBD1. Germline V gene lookup returns CDR1 SGDLS and CDR2 YYNGEE. The CDR3 sequence is 16 residues long. J lost 8 bases, V lost 0 bases, and 10 bases had no gene match. The CDR3, as DNA: TGTGCCAGCAGCGTAGCGTCGTACCGGGACAGGGGAGGCTACACCTTC. Its protein is CASSVASYRDRGGYTF.

The CDR3 region has the DNA TGTGCCAGCAGTAAACAGACAGGCTCCTACGAGCAGTACTTC. Residues: CASSKQTGSYEQYF. The V call is TRBV6-5, the J call TRBJ2-7; tentatively, D is TRBD1 (6 bases). CDR1 is MNHEY and CDR2 is SVGAGI in the germline V gene. CDR3 size: 14 residues. V lost 5 bases and J 0 bases, leaving 11 bases between the germline ends.

This clone was found a few times. The genes are TRBV2 and TRBJ1-1; D is ambiguous. The CDR3 is made up of 14 amino acids. Germline V gene lookup returns CDR1 SNHLY and CDR2 FYNNEI. Trimming took off 2 bases at V and 0 bases at J, with 7 bases between the two ends. CDR3 residues: CASSEHRVNTEAFF. The CDR3 bases are TGTGCCAGCAGTGAACACCGAGTGAACACTGAAGCTTTCTTT.

This clone was observed a single time. V usage is TRBV7-9 and J usage is TRBJ1-1; 7 nucleotides match TRBD1. V gave up 3 bases and J gave up 3 bases; unmatched junction bases: 7. CDR3 length: 15 residues. Germline V CDR1 and CDR2: SEHNR, FQNEAQ (reference sequence). CDR3 in DNA: TGTGCCAGCAGCTTCCGACAGGGCGTGGACACTGAAGCTTTCTTT. Translated, it gives CASSFRQGVDTEAFF.

This clone was seen only once. The chain is built from TRBV11-3 and TRBJ2-2; the D is unclear. This CDR3 has 14 amino acids. Germline V gives CDR1 SGHNT, CDR2 YENEEA. Deletions cut 6 bases from V and 4 bases from J, with 12 bases between. The CDR3 loop is CASRESASTGELFF. As DNA, the CDR3 is TGTGCCAGCAGGGAGTCGGCCAGCACCGGGGAGCTGTTTTTT.

The chain couples TRBV15 to TRBJ2-7; tentative D call: TRBD1 (6 bases). Germline CDR1 LNHNV, CDR2 YYDKDF (reference sequence). This CDR3 is 16 amino acids long. V lost 1 base and J 3 bases, leaving 16 bases between the germline ends. CDR3 nucleotide sequence: TGTGCCACCAGCAGAGGGGGGCTCGAAGGGTACTACGAGCAGTACTTC. It specifies CATSRGGLEGYYEQYF.

The chain employs TRBV27 and TRBJ1-5; D unclear. The CDR3 has 13 amino acids. V lost 5 bases, J lost 1 base, and 6 bases lay in between. The germline V gene has CDR1 MNHEY and CDR2 SMNVEV (reference sequence). This CDR3 reads CASSTYSNQPQHF. In DNA, the CDR3 is TGTGCCAGCAGTACATACAGCAATCAGCCCCAGCATTTT.

The rearrangement uses TRBV27 and TRBJ2-3; 10 positions match TRBD2. CDR1 and CDR2 (germline): MNHEY, SMNVEV (reference sequence). Unmatched junction bases numbered 8, after V lost 3 bases and J lost 5 bases. The CDR3 consists of 16 residues. CDR3 nucleotides: TGTGCCAGCAGTTTCATAGCGGGAGGAGGCATAGATACGCAGTATTTT. Its protein is CASSFIAGGGIDTQYF.

This chain uses TRBV27 with TRBJ1-5; no definite D call. The CDR3 consists of 13 residues. Germline V gene lookup returns CDR1 MNHEY and CDR2 SMNVEV (reference sequence). V was trimmed by 7 bases and J by 3 bases, leaving 10 bases between them. CDR3 sequence reads: CASKGGYNQPQHF. CDR3 nucleotide sequence: TGTGCCAGCAAGGGAGGCTACAATCAGCCCCAGCATTTT.

This clone was recorded a few times. This rearrangement joins TRBV6-5 to TRBJ1-2; a weak D match, TRBD1 (6 bases). The V end was cut by 2 bases, the J end by 5 bases, with 15 bases between. Germline V gives CDR1 MNHEY, CDR2 SVGAGI. The CDR3 extends over 15 amino acids. CDR3 protein: CASSYRDTAWYGYTF. The DNA for the CDR3 is TGTGCCAGCAGTTACCGGGACACCGCTTGGTATGGCTACACCTTC.

The rearrangement uses TRBV5-1 and TRBJ2-7; D not resolved. CDR3 length: 14 amino acids. The V end was cut by 0 bases, the J end by 0 bases, with 7 bases between. In germline, CDR1 is SGHRS, CDR2 YFSETQ. The CDR3 nucleotides are TGCGCCAGCAGCTTGGAGCCGGACTCCTACGAGCAGTACTTC. It translates to CASSLEPDSYEQYF.

This clone was counted once. The rearrangement uses TRBV6-5 and TRBJ1-2; D remains unclear. Germline V gives CDR1 MNHEY, CDR2 SVGAGI. The germline V and J ends were trimmed by 6 bases and 8 bases, with 19 bases remaining between them. The CDR3 sequence is 14 residues long. The CDR3 bases are TGTGCCAGCAGCCTTAGGACCTTCTCTGTCGGCTACACCTTC. This translates into CASSLRTFSVGYTF.

The chain combines TRBV2 with TRBJ1-1; possible D gene TRBD1, 6 bases. Germline CDR1 and CDR2: SNHLY and FYNNEI. V lost 7 bases and J 1 base, leaving 13 bases between the germline ends. The CDR3 length is 14 residues. The DNA for the CDR3 is TGTGCCAGCACCTCGGGACATAGGAACACTGAAGCTTTCTTT. It specifies CASTSGHRNTEAFF. Looking up the rest from reference TRBV2 and TRBJ1-1 gives the full variable domain: EPEVTQTPSHQVTQMGQEVILRCVPISNHLYFYWYRQILGQKVEFLVSFYNNEISEKSEIFDDQFSVERPDGSNFTLKIRSTKLEDSAMYFCASTSGHRNTEAFFGQGTRLTVV.